Here is one TCR beta chain with its context. The time point: pretreatment peripheral blood. V lost 5 bases and J lost 6, with 22 bases in between. CDR1 is PRHDT, CDR2 FYEKMQ, per germline (reference sequence). This CDR3 has 16 amino acids. The sample originates from a study of PD-L1 blockade in urothelial cancer. Study-wide background: Atezolizumab therapy began for patients in about 2014, dosed at 1,200 mg intravenously every 3 weeks. Patients had undergone 0 to 3 prior chemotherapy regimens.

Sequenced by immunoSEQ multiplex PCR; TCRdb stores in-frame clones only, minus some. The top ten hold about a sixth of the sample, which has roughly 45,000 clones, 80% seen once. This chain connects TRBV13 to TRBJ1-2; TRBD1 might be the D (5 bases). The source material was PBMCs, sampled around atezolizumab (anti-PD-L1) treatment. The TCR comes from a man aged 60 to 69 with urothelial cancer. CDR3 nucleotide sequence: TGTGCCAGCAGCGGCCTAGGGAGGGGCCTAGTCCATGGCTACACCTTC. Translation gives CASSGLGRGLVHGYTF.